A single sample is the source of the 31 T cell receptor beta chains below, sequenced in a study of post-analysis software for immune sequencing data (dated by TCRdb to the mid-2010s). General findings and caveats noted by the study authors: Patients showed significantly higher frequencies than controls for roughly five TRBV segments, among them TRBV5-6, TRBV5-1 and TRBV20-1.

The library was built by means of PCR. For sequencing, an Illumina HiSeq 2500 was employed. Unique molecular identifiers were incorporated into TCR beta cDNA libraries to reduce PCR and sequencing biases. TCRdb itself trimmed the public reads at Q25 with fastp, ran MiXCR and retained productive beta chains. Duplicate CDR3 protein sequences are folded into a single record with the most common DNA and genes. The sample records about 770,000 distinct CDR3 sequences, just over 45% of which are singletons. Clones ranked in the top ten supply just under 5% of the sample. No antigen has been identified for these receptors. Sequencing was performed on blood. The receptors originated from a girl aged 5 to 17 with multiple sclerosis.

A single count supports this clonotype. The V and J genes are TRBV7-2 and TRBJ2-7, with 7 bases aligning to TRBD2. Unmatched junction bases numbered 17, after V lost 6 bases and J lost 3 bases. This CDR3 spans 17 amino acids. The germline gives CDR1 SGHTA, CDR2 FQGNSA. The CDR3 sequence is CASSRLGLVGESYEQYF. The CDR3 nucleotides read TGTGCCAGCAGTAGACTAGGACTAGTGGGTGAGAGCTACGAGCAGTACTTC.

This clonotype occurred a few times. The chain uses TRBV12-3 or TRBV12-4 and TRBJ2-7; D may be TRBD1 (6 bases). The germline V and J ends were trimmed by 1 base and 3 bases, with 16 bases remaining between them. The CDR3 length is 16 residues. The CDR3 reads CASSLGDKVLGYEQYF. The CDR3 coding sequence is TGTGCCAGCAGTTTAGGGGACAAGGTTTTGGGCTACGAGCAGTACTTC.

This clonotype was seen more than once but under ten times. The chain employs TRBV28 and TRBJ2-7, with TRBD2 matching 10 bases. The CDR3 consists of 15 residues. The germline V gene has CDR1 MDHEN and CDR2 SYDVKM. V was pared by 6 bases and J by 3 bases, with 8 bases of the junction left unmatched. The CDR3 sequence: CASSERSSGSYEQYF. As DNA, the CDR3 is TGTGCCAGCAGCGAACGTTCTAGCGGGAGCTACGAGCAGTACTTC.

The rearrangement joins TRBV5-4 to TRBJ2-7; D gene ambiguous. Germline-derived CDR1 and CDR2 are SGHNT and YYREEE (reference sequence). Trimming removed 2 bases from V and 0 bases from J, with 12 bases in between. This CDR3 spans 15 amino acids. CDR3 in amino acids: CASSLGGTHSYEQYF. CDR3 sequence (DNA): TGTGCCAGCAGCTTAGGCGGAACCCACTCCTACGAGCAGTACTTC.

The chain couples TRBV9 to TRBJ2-1; D gene uncertain. Between the trimmed V and J ends, which lost 0 bases and 4 bases, there was a span of 5 bases. CDR3 length: 13 amino acids. Looked up from germline, CDR1 is SGDLS and CDR2 is YYNGEE. The CDR3 is CASSVGDYNEQFF. The CDR3 DNA follows: TGTGCCAGCAGCGTAGGCGATTACAATGAGCAGTTCTTC. Full variable domain (rest looked up from reference TRBV9 and TRBJ2-1): DSGVTQTPKHLITATGQRVTLRCSPRSGDLSVYWYQQSLDQGLQFLIQYYNGEERAKGNILERFSAQQFPDLHSELNLSSLELGDSALYFCASSVGDYNEQFFGPGTRLTVL.

Here the CDR3 reads CASSVAGLAGEQFF. For the CDR3, the DNA is TGTGCCAGCAGCGTAGCGGGACTTGCCGGAGAGCAGTTCTTC. This chain links TRBV9 with TRBJ2-1, with D tentatively TRBD2 (6 bases). This CDR3 is built from 14 residues. The germline V gene has CDR1 SGDLS and CDR2 YYNGEE. Trimming shortened V by 0 bases and J by 10 bases, and 14 bases separated the two germline ends.

The chain is built from TRBV7-9 and TRBJ2-7, with 8 bases lining up with TRBD2. V shed 5 bases, J shed 5 bases, and the junction held 11 bases outside the gene matches. This CDR3 region has 15 residues. Germline V CDR1 and CDR2: SEHNR, FQNEAQ (reference sequence). CDR3: CASSPSGGVRNEQYF. The CDR3 nucleotides read TGTGCCAGCAGCCCATCGGGGGGGGTGAGGAACGAGCAGTACTTC.

V and J are TRBV29-1 and TRBJ2-7; D gene uncertain. The CDR3 runs 11 residues. Trimming took 2 bases from V and 7 from J, leaving 9 bases between them. The germline V gene has CDR1 SQVTM and CDR2 ANQGSEA. CDR3 nucleotides: TGCAGCGTTGAACGCTACAATGAGCAGTACTTC. Translating gives CSVERYNEQYF.

The genes are TRBV6-5 and TRBJ1-2; D call uncertain. Germline CDR1 and CDR2: MNHEY and SVGAGI. The ends were cut back, 2 bases at V and 6 bases at J, with 10 bases in the middle. The CDR3 length is 13 residues. The chain's CDR3 is CASSYGGPDGYTF. CDR3 nucleotides: TGTGCCAGCAGTTACGGAGGGCCTGATGGCTACACCTTC.

The chain combines TRBV18 with TRBJ2-7, with D perhaps given as TRBD1 or TRBD2 (5 bases each). CDR1 is KGHSH, CDR2 LQKENI, per germline. Trimming stripped 0 bases from V and 3 bases from J, with 15 bases between. CDR3 length equals 16 residues. Here the CDR3 DNA reads TGTGCCAGCTCACCACCGGGGCTAGAGAGGGACTACGAGCAGTACTTC. Amino acids: CASSPPGLERDYEQYF.

The chain is built from TRBV20-1 and TRBJ2-3, with TRBD2 identical over 7 bases. The germline gives CDR1 DFQATT, CDR2 SNEGSKA (reference sequence). V trimming: 3 bases; J trimming: 2 bases; junction bases outside the gene matches: 5. The CDR3 is 14 amino acids. The chain's CDR3 is CSASPSGYTDTQYF. CDR3 DNA: TGCAGTGCTAGCCCTAGCGGATACACAGATACGCAGTATTTT.

The J gene is TRBJ2-7, the V gene TRBV9, with 8 bases that match TRBD1. Germline V CDR1 and CDR2: SGDLS, YYNGEE. V was clipped by 2 bases and J by 2 bases; unmatched bases: 6. This CDR3 comprises 15 residues. This CDR3 reads CASSVGQGGTYEQYF. CDR3 nucleotides: TGTGCCAGCAGCGTTGGACAGGGCGGAACCTACGAGCAGTACTTC.

This chain uses TRBV12-3 or TRBV12-4 with TRBJ2-1; 8 positions match TRBD2. The junction had 14 bases not matched to a gene; V was cut back by 6 bases and J by 10 bases. The CDR3 is 15 amino acids. CDR3 region: CASSQSGTRRYEQFF. In DNA, the CDR3 is TGTGCCAGCAGCCAATCCGGGACTAGGAGATACGAGCAGTTCTTC.

This sequence joins TRBV30 and TRBJ2-1, with 8 bases fitting TRBD2. The CDR3 contains 14 residues. V lost 4 bases and J lost 9; bases outside the gene matches: 11. Per the germline V gene, CDR1 is GTSNPN and CDR2 is SVGIG (reference sequence). The CDR3 loop is CAWKVSSGSGEQFF. The CDR3 region has the DNA TGTGCCTGGAAGGTGTCTAGCGGGTCGGGTGAGCAGTTCTTC.

The chain combines TRBV7-3 with TRBJ2-7; D is possibly TRBD1 (6 bases). V was pared by 2 bases and J by 5 bases, with 13 bases between. The CDR3 is made up of 14 amino acids. Germline V lookup: CDR1 SGHTA, CDR2 FQGTGA. CDR3 coding DNA: TGTGCCAGCAGCTTAGGCGCAGGGGTACACGAGCAGTACTTC. It yields the protein CASSLGAGVHEQYF.

V and J are TRBV5-1 and TRBJ2-6; D possibly corresponds to TRBD2 (5 bases). V shed 4 bases and J shed 2 bases, with 13 bases lying between them. This CDR3 has 16 residues. The germline CDR1 and CDR2 sequences are SGHRS and YFSETQ. The CDR3 loop reads CASSARGLPGANVLTF. DNA for the CDR3: TGCGCCAGCAGCGCGCGAGGGCTCCCTGGGGCCAACGTCCTGACTTTC.

This clonotype came up a few times. The chain employs TRBV3-1 and TRBJ2-1, with TRBD1 matching 7 bases. J gave up 8 bases and V 0 bases, and 1 base lay outside the gene matches. The CDR3 consists of 13 residues. The V gene's germline CDR1 is LGHDT and CDR2 YNNKEL (reference sequence). The CDR3: CASSQEQGDEQFF. CDR3 bases: TGTGCCAGCAGCCAAGAGCAGGGGGATGAGCAGTTCTTC.

This clonotype appeared a few times. The chain links TRBV4-3 to TRBJ2-3; 10 bases map to TRBD2. The ends lost 2 bases at V and 6 bases at J; junction bases unmatched: 8. Per the germline V gene, CDR1 is LGHNA and CDR2 is YSLEER. The CDR3 totals 16 residues. The CDR3: CASSQQTSGSSDTQYF. CDR3 sequence (DNA): TGCGCCAGCAGCCAACAGACTAGCGGGTCTTCGGATACGCAGTATTTT.

The rearrangement joins TRBV7-9 to TRBJ2-5; no clear D gene. The CDR3 totals 15 residues. Germline V gene data show CDR1 as SEHNR and CDR2 as FQNEAQ (reference sequence). The V and J ends lost 1 base and 1 base respectively, with 10 bases between them. The CDR3 nucleotides read TGTGCCAGCAGCTTAGGGCAGGCAAGCCAAGAGACCCAGTACTTC. It is translated as CASSLGQASQETQYF.

The rearrangement links TRBV29-1 to TRBJ2-7; 10 bases fit TRBD2. V shed 3 bases, J shed 3 bases, and the junction held 11 bases outside the gene matches. The germline V gene has CDR1 SQVTM and CDR2 ANQGSEA. The CDR3 runs to 16 residues. The CDR3 bases are TGCAGCGTTGAGACAATAGGCGCTAGCGGGGGCTACGAGCAGTACTTC. This codes for CSVETIGASGGYEQYF.

The chain uses TRBV7-9 and TRBJ2-1; 12 nucleotides align to TRBD2. The CDR3 contains 16 residues. V shed 5 bases, J shed 7 bases, and the junction held 9 bases outside the gene matches. Germline loops: CDR1 SEHNR, CDR2 FQNEAQ (reference sequence). CDR3 in amino acids: CASSLKGLAGWNEQFF. CDR3 sequence (DNA): TGTGCCAGCAGCCTCAAAGGACTAGCGGGATGGAATGAGCAGTTCTTC.

The gene calls are TRBV28 and TRBJ2-7; a weak D match, TRBD2 (6 bases). V lost 3 bases, J lost 2 bases, and 11 bases lay in between. Germline V CDR1 and CDR2: MDHEN, SYDVKM. The CDR3 covers 14 residues. The CDR3 sequence is CASSLVRDPYEQYF. The CDR3 DNA is TGTGCCAGCAGTTTGGTGCGGGACCCCTACGAGCAGTACTTC.

The chain's CDR3 is CASKPTGGQNYGYTF. The CDR3 DNA reads as TGTGCCAGCAAGCCCACCGGGGGACAGAACTATGGCTACACCTTC. The chain joins TRBV6-5 to TRBJ1-2; TRBD1 matches at 7 bases. The length of the CDR3 is 15 residues. From germline, CDR1 is MNHEY and CDR2 SVGAGI. J gave up 2 bases and V 7 bases, and 10 bases lay outside the gene matches.

This clonotype came up a few times. V usage is TRBV6-5 and J usage is TRBJ2-3; TRBD2 aligns across 8 bases. Germline-derived CDR1 and CDR2 are MNHEY and SVGAGI. The CDR3 length is 15 residues. V trimming: 8 bases; J trimming: 3 bases; junction bases outside the gene matches: 10. CDR3: CASALSGGWTDTQYF. The DNA for the CDR3 is TGTGCCAGCGCTCTAAGCGGGGGATGGACAGATACGCAGTATTTT.

The chain is built from TRBV3-1 and TRBJ2-7; 7 nucleotides match TRBD2. CDR3 length: 15 amino acids. J lost 5 bases, V lost 3 bases, and 10 bases had no gene match. Germline V CDR1 and CDR2: LGHDT, YNNKEL (reference sequence). The CDR3 nucleotides are TGTGCCAGCAGCCAGTCGGGGGAGGGCCGCGACGAGCAGTACTTC. Its translation is CASSQSGEGRDEQYF.

This chain uses TRBV7-9 with TRBJ2-1, with 8 bases matching TRBD1. CDR3 length: 13 amino acids. The V gene's germline CDR1 is SEHNR and CDR2 FQNEAQ (reference sequence). The ends lost 8 bases at V and 1 base at J; junction bases unmatched: 1. The CDR3 sequence is CASRTGSYNEQFF. The CDR3 bases are TGTGCCAGCCGGACAGGGTCCTACAATGAGCAGTTCTTC.

The chain recombines TRBV12-3 or TRBV12-4 with TRBJ1-6, with D maybe TRBD1 (6 bases). V was pared by 6 bases and J by 7 bases, with 16 bases between. The CDR3 extends over 15 amino acids. In DNA, the CDR3 is TGTGCCAGCAGAGGGGGTTGGGGGGAGAATTCACCCCTCCACTTT. As protein: CASRGGWGENSPLHF.

A few counts support this clonotype. The chain couples TRBV13 to TRBJ2-7; D ambiguous. Germline V gene lookup returns CDR1 PRHDT and CDR2 FYEKMQ (reference sequence). V was shortened by 5 bases and J by 5 bases, with 16 bases between the two germline ends. The CDR3 consists of 14 residues. CDR3 sequence reads: CASSPIGADHEQYF. The CDR3 DNA reads as TGTGCCAGCAGCCCTATCGGTGCGGACCACGAGCAGTACTTC.

V and J are TRBV20-1 and TRBJ1-2; D remains unclear. The germline V gene has CDR1 DFQATT and CDR2 SNEGSKA (reference sequence). The CDR3 extends over 11 amino acids. Deletions cut 4 bases from V and 6 bases from J, with 9 bases between. The CDR3 nucleotides read TGCAGTGCTATCGGGTCGGATGGCTACACCTTC. Translated: CSAIGSDGYTF.

The rearrangement links TRBV27 to TRBJ2-1, with 9 bases matching TRBD1. Germline V gene sequence: CDR1 MNHEY, CDR2 SMNVEV (reference sequence). With V trimmed by 5 bases and J by 7 bases, 6 bases remained unmatched. This CDR3 region has 14 residues. CDR3 in amino acids: CASSPGTGLNEQFF. In DNA, the CDR3 is TGTGCCAGCAGTCCCGGGACAGGGTTGAATGAGCAGTTCTTC.

The genes are TRBV20-1 and TRBJ2-1; D tentatively reads TRBD1 or TRBD2 (5 bases each). The CDR3 runs 16 residues. CDR1 and CDR2 from the germline V gene are DFQATT and SNEGSKA (reference sequence). Trimming cost V 1 base and J 3 bases, with 16 bases left between them. DNA of the CDR3: TGCAGTGCTAGAGTTTCTACCGGGACGGTCTACAATGAGCAGTTCTTC. It yields the protein CSARVSTGTVYNEQFF.